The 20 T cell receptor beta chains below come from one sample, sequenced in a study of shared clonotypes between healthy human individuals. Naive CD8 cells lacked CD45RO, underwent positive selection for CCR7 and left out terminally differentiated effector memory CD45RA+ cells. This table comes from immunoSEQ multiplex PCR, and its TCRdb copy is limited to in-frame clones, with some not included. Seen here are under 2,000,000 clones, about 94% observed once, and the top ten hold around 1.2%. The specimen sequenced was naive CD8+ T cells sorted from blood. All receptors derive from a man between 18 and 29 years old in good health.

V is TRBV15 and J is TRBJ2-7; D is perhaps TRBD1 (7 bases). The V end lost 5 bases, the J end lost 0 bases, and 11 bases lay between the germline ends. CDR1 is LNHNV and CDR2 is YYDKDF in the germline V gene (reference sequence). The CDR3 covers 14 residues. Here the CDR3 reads CATSAGQSSYEQYF. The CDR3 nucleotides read TGTGCCACCAGCGCGGGACAGAGCTCCTACGAGCAGTACTTC.

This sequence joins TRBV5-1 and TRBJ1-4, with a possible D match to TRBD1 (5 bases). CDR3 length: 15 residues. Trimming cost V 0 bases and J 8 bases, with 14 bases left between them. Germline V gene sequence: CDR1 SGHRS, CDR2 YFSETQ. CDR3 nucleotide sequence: TGCGCCAGCAGCTTGGAGGGGAATATCGGCGAAAAACTGTTTTTT. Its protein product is CASSLEGNIGEKLFF.

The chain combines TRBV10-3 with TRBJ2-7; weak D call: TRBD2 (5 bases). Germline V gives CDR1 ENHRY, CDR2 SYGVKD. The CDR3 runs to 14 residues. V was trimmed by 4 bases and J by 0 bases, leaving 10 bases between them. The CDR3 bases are TGTGCCATCAGTGGTGAGGGTTCCTCCTACGAGCAGTACTTC. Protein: CAISGEGSSYEQYF.

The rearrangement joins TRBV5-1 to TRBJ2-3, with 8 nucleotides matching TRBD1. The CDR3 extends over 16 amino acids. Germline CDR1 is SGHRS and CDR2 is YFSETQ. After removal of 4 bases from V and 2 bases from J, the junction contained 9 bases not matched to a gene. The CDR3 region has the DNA TGCGCCAGCAGCCCGGACAGGGTTGGGTTCACAGATACGCAGTATTTT. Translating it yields CASSPDRVGFTDTQYF.

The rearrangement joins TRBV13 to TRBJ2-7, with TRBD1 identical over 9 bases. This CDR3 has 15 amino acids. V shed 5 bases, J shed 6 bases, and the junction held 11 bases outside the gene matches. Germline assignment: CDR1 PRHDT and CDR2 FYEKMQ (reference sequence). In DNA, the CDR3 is TGTGCCAGCAGCGATCAGGGACAGGGCTGGGGCGAGCAGTACTTC. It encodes CASSDQGQGWGEQYF.

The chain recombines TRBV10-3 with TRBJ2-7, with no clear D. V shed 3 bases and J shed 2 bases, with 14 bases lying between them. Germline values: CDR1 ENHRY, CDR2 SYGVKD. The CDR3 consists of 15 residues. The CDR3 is CAISDWVGRTYEQYF. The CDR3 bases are TGTGCCATCAGTGACTGGGTTGGTAGGACCTACGAGCAGTACTTC.

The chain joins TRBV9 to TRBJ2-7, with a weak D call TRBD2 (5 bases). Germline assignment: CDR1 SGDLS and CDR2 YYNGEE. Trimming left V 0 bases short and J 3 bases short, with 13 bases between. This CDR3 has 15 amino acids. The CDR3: CASSVDGIGGYEQYF. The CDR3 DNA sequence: TGTGCCAGCAGCGTAGATGGTATCGGAGGCTACGAGCAGTACTTC.

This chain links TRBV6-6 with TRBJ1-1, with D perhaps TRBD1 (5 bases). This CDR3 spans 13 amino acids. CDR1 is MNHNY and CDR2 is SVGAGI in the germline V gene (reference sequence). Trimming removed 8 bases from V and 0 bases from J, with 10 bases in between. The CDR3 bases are TGTGCCAGCGGAGGGGACTTGAACACTGAAGCTTTCTTT. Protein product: CASGGDLNTEAFF.

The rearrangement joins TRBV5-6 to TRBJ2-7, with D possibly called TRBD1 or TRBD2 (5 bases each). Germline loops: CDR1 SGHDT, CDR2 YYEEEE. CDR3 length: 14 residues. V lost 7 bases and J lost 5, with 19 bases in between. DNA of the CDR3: TGTGCCAGCGGGGACGGCAACCTCGCTCACGAGCAGTACTTC. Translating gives CASGDGNLAHEQYF.

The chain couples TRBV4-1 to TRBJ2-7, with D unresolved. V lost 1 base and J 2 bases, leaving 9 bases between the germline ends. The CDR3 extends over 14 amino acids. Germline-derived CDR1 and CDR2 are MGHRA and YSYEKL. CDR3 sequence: CASSQAPRAYEQYF. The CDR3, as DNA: TGCGCCAGCAGCCAAGCACCCAGAGCCTACGAGCAGTACTTC.

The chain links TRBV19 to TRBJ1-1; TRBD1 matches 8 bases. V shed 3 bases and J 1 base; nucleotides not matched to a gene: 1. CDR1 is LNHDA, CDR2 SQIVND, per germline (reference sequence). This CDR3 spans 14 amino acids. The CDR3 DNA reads TGTGCCAGTAGTATGGACAGGGAGAACACTGAAGCTTTCTTT. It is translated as CASSMDRENTEAFF.

Here the CDR3 DNA reads TGTGCCAGCAGCCAAGGGACAGGGATCCTAGACTATGGCTACACCTTC. Its translation: CASSQGTGILDYGYTF. The genes are TRBV14 and TRBJ1-2, with 8 nucleotides matching TRBD1. Germline-derived CDR1 and CDR2 are SGHDN and FVKESK. The CDR3 covers 16 residues. J was trimmed by 3 bases and V by 1 base; bases with no gene match: 7.

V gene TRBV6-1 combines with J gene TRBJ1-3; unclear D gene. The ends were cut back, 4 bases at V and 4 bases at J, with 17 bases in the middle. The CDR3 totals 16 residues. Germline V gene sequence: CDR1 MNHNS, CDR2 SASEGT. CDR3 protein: CASSAGSEGKGNTIYF. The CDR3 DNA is TGTGCCAGCAGTGCCGGGTCCGAGGGCAAAGGAAACACCATATATTTT.

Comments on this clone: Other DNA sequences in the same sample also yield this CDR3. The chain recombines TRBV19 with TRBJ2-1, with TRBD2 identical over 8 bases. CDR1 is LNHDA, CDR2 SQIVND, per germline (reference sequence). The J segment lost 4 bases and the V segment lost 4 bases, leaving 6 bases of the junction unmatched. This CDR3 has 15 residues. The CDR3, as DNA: TGTGCCAGTAGTAGCACTAGCGGCGCATACAATGAGCAGTTCTTC. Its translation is CASSSTSGAYNEQFF.

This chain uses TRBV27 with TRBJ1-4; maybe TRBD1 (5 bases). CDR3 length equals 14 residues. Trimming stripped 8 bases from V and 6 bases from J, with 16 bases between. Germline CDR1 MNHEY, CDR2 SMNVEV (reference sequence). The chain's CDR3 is CASAVRGLHEKLFF. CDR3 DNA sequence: TGTGCCAGCGCGGTGAGGGGACTCCATGAAAAACTGTTTTTT.

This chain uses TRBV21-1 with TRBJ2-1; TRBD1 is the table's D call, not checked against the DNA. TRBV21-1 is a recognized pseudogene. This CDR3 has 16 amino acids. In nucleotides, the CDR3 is TGTGCCAGCAGCAAAGTCTCAAGGGGCAGGGTCAATGAGCAGTTCTTC. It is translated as CASSKVSRGRVNEQFF.

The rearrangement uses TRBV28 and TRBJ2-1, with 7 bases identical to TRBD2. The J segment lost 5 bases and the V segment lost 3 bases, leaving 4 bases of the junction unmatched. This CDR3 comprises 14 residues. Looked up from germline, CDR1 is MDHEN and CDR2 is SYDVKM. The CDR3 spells CASSFRGENNEQFF. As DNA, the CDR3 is TGTGCCAGCAGTTTCCGGGGGGAGAACAATGAGCAGTTCTTC.

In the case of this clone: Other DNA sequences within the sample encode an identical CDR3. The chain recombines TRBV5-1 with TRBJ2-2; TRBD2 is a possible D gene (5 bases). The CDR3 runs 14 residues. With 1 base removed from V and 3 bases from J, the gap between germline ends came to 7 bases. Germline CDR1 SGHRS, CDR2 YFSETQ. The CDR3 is CASSLYGDTGELFF. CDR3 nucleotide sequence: TGCGCCAGCAGCTTGTACGGGGACACCGGGGAGCTGTTTTTT. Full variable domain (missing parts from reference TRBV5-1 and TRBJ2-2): KAGVTQTPRYLIKTRGQQVTLSCSPISGHRSVSWYQQTPGQGLQFLFEYFSETQRNKGNFPGRFSGRQFSNSRSEMNVSTLELGDSALYLCASSLYGDTGELFFGEGSRLTVL.

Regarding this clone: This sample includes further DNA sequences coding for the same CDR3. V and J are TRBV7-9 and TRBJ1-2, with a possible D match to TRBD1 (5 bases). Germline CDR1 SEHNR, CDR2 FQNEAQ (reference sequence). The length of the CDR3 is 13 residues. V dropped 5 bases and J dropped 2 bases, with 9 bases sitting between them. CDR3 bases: TGTGCCAGCAGCCTGGGACCCAACTATGGCTACACCTTC. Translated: CASSLGPNYGYTF.

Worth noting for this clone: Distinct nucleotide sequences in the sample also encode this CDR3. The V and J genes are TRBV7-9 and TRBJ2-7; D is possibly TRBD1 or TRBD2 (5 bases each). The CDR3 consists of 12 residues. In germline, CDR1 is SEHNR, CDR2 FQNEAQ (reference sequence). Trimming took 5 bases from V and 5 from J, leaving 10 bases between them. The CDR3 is CASSPGANEQYF. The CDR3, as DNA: TGTGCCAGCAGCCCCGGGGCGAACGAGCAGTACTTC.